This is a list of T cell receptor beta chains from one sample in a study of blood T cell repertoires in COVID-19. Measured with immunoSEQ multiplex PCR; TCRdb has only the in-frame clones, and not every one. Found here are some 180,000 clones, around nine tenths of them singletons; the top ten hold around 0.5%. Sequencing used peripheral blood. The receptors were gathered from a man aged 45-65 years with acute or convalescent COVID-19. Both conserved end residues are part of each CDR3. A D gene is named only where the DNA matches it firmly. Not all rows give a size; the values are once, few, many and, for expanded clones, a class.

CASSYRTSGFPDTQYF,TGTGCCAGCAGTTATCGGACTAGCGGGTTCCCAGATACGCAGTATTTT,NA,TRBV28,TRBJ2-3,TRBD2
CASSTGTRFNEQFF,TGTGCCAGCTCTACCGGGACTCGGTTCAATGAGCAGTTCTTC,NA,TRBV18,TRBJ2-1,NA
CASSPHTAMNTEAFF,TGCGCCAGCAGTCCTCATACAGCCATGAACACTGAAGCTTTCTTT,NA,TRBV23-1,TRBJ1-1,NA
CASSADRVEKAFF,TGCGCCAGCAGCGCCGACAGGGTTGAGAAAGCTTTCTTT,NA,TRBV10-2,TRBJ1-1,TRBD1
CSAQGNQETQYF,TGCAGCGCGCAGGGAAACCAAGAGACCCAGTACTTC,NA,TRBV29-1,TRBJ2-5,NA
CASSLKPASGGTDTQYF,TGTGCCAGCAGCTTAAAGCCCGCTAGCGGGGGCACAGATACGCAGTATTTT,NA,TRBV7-3,TRBJ2-3,TRBD2
CATSPYPSRTGDEQYF,TGTGCCACCAGCCCTTACCCTTCACGGACGGGAGACGAGCAGTACTTC,few,TRBV15,TRBJ2-7,NA
CAAAIGQDTDTQYF,TGTGCCGCTGCGATTGGACAGGACACAGATACGCAGTATTTT,NA,TRBV10-3,TRBJ2-3,TRBD1
CASSPAVGQPQHF,TGTGCCAGCAGTCCCGCGGTGGGTCAGCCCCAGCATTTT,NA,TRBV7-2,TRBJ1-5,NA
CAWSGYRAEQFF,TGTGCCTGGAGTGGGTACAGGGCTGAGCAGTTCTTC,NA,TRBV30,TRBJ2-1,NA
CATAGGRTNEKLFF,TGTGCCACTGCGGGGGGGAGGACTAATGAAAAACTGTTTTTT,NA,TRBV19,TRBJ1-4,NA
CASSRPGTGSSPLHF,TGTGCCAGCAGCCGTCCCGGGACAGGGAGTTCACCCCTCCACTTT,NA,TRBV7-8,TRBJ1-6,TRBD1
CASSFLDTEAFF,TGTGCCAGCAGCTTCCTCGACACTGAAGCTTTCTTT,NA,TRBV7-2,TRBJ1-1,NA
CASTPGGVEGPPQHF,TGTGCCAGTACTCCGGGGGGGGTGGAGGGCCCGCCCCAGCATTTT,NA,TRBV19,TRBJ1-5,NA
CASRRDYGYTF,TGTGCCAGCAGGCGGGACTATGGCTACACCTTC,NA,TRBV28,TRBJ1-2,NA
CASSSVAGNTIYF,TGTGCCAGCAGTTCCGTCGCGGGAAACACCATATATTTT,NA,TRBV6-5,TRBJ1-3,NA
CASSLGGADTQYF,TGCGCCAGCAGCTTGGGGGGGGCAGATACGCAGTATTTT,NA,TRBV5-1,TRBJ2-3,NA
CAKDGGLTEAFF,TGCGCCAAAGACGGGGGGCTCACTGAAGCTTTCTTT,NA,TRBV23-1,TRBJ1-1,NA
CASSFIPAGSEQFF,TGTGCCAGCAGTTTTATCCCAGCGGGATCAGAGCAGTTCTTC,NA,TRBV27,TRBJ2-1,TRBD2
CASSEAGRETQYF,TGTGCCAGTAGTGAAGCAGGGCGGGAGACCCAGTACTTC,NA,TRBV19,TRBJ2-5,NA
CASSLALYGYTF,TGTGCCAGCAGCCTAGCCCTCTATGGCTACACCTTC,NA,TRBV6-5,TRBJ1-2,NA
CASSPPRDGDEQFF,TGTGCCAGCAGCCCACCCCGTGATGGAGATGAGCAGTTCTTC,NA,TRBV9,TRBJ2-1,NA
CASRGQGGGYGYTF,TGTGCCAGCAGGGGACAGGGGGGAGGCTATGGCTACACCTTC,NA,TRBV25-1,TRBJ1-2,TRBD1
CASSPGGRDEQFF,TGTGCCAGCAGTCCAGGGGGCAGGGATGAGCAGTTCTTC,NA,TRBV6-2/TRBV6-3,TRBJ2-1,TRBD1
CASSLGPGSGYTF,TGTGCCAGCAGCCTCGGCCCGGGGAGTGGCTACACCTTC,NA,TRBV3-1/TRBV3-2,TRBJ1-2,NA
CASSLFRSSADTQYF,TGTGCCAGCAGCCTTTTCCGGAGCTCGGCAGATACGCAGTATTTT,NA,TRBV3-1/TRBV3-2,TRBJ2-3,NA
CASSISAGGRGEQFF,TGTGCCAGTAGTATCTCAGCGGGGGGCCGGGGTGAGCAGTTCTTC,NA,TRBV19,TRBJ2-1,TRBD2
CASSLGLAGTGELFF,TGTGCCAGCAGCTTAGGCCTAGCGGGGACCGGGGAGCTGTTTTTT,NA,TRBV7-8,TRBJ2-2,TRBD2
CASSFSRDRGYEQYF,TGTGCCAGCAGTTTCTCCCGGGACAGGGGATACGAGCAGTACTTC,NA,TRBV27,TRBJ2-7,TRBD1
CSVEGQGSKGQYF,TGCAGCGTTGAGGGACAGGGGAGTAAGGGGCAGTACTTC,NA,TRBV29-1,TRBJ2-7,TRBD1
CASSLVGGHNSPLHF,TGCGCCAGCAGCTTGGTGGGGGGGCATAATTCACCCCTCCACTTT,NA,TRBV5-1,TRBJ1-6,NA
CASSEPGQGYNEQFF,TGCGCCAGCAGCGAACCGGGACAGGGGTACAATGAGCAGTTCTTC,NA,TRBV5-1,TRBJ2-1,TRBD1
CASSWGTSGSRYEQYF,TGTGCCAGCAGCTGGGGGACTAGCGGGAGTCGGTACGAGCAGTACTTC,NA,TRBV5-4,TRBJ2-7,TRBD2
CARSLGTSGEQETQYF,TGTGCCAGAAGCTTGGGGACTAGCGGGGAACAAGAGACCCAGTACTTC,NA,TRBV5-3,TRBJ2-5,TRBD2
CASSAGGENTEAFF,TGTGCCAGTAGTGCAGGGGGCGAGAACACTGAAGCTTTCTTT,NA,TRBV19,TRBJ1-1,TRBD1
CASSESGGAYNEQFF,TGTGCCAGCAGTGAGAGCGGGGGGGCCTACAATGAGCAGTTCTTC,few,TRBV6-4,TRBJ2-1,TRBD2
CASSVGAGTTGYTF,TGTGCCAGCAGCGTAGGTGCGGGCACTACTGGCTACACCTTC,NA,TRBV9,TRBJ1-2,NA
CASMDSIGETQYF,TGTGCCAGTATGGACAGCATCGGGGAGACCCAGTACTTC,NA,TRBV19,TRBJ2-5,NA
CASSALTGGLQETQYF,TGTGCCAGCAGCGCTCTGACAGGGGGCCTCCAAGAGACCCAGTACTTC,NA,TRBV9,TRBJ2-5,TRBD1
CASRPGQYFEQFF,TGTGCCAGCAGACCCGGACAGTATTTTGAGCAGTTCTTC,NA,TRBV6-5,TRBJ2-1,NA
CASSLPQQGSSGNTIYF,TGTGCCAGCAGCTTACCCCAACAGGGGTCGTCTGGAAACACCATATATTTT,NA,TRBV7-8,TRBJ1-3,TRBD1
CASTGQGGTNTEAFF,TGTGCCAGCACCGGACAGGGGGGAACGAACACTGAAGCTTTCTTT,NA,TRBV6-5,TRBJ1-1,TRBD1